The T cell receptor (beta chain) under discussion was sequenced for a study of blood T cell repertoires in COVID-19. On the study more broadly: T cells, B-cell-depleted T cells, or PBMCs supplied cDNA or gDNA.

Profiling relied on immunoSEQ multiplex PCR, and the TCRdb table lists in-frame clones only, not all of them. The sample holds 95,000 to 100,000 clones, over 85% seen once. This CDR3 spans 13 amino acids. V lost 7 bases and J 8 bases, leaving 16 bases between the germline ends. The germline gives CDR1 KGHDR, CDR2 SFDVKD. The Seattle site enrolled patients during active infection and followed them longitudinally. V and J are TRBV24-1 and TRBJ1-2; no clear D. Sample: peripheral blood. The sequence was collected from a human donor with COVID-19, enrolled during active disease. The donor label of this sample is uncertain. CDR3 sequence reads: CATSESGVGGYTF. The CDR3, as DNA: TGTGCCACCAGCGAGTCCGGAGTCGGGGGCTACACCTTC.